Shown below are 15 T cell receptor beta chains from a single sample sequenced in a study of shared clonotypes between healthy human individuals. The protocol was immunoSEQ multiplex PCR, while the TCRdb copy is restricted to in-frame clones and leaves out a portion. The sample contains some 2,000,000 clones, roughly 95% of which appear only once. The naive CD8 population came from CD45RO-negative cells selected for CCR7, without terminally differentiated effector memory CD45RA+ cells. The sequenced sample was naive CD8+ T cells sorted from blood. These receptors were taken from a young man in good health.

The chain couples TRBV5-1 to TRBJ2-1; D perhaps matches TRBD2 (6 bases). Germline loops: CDR1 SGHRS, CDR2 YFSETQ. V lost 7 bases and J 0 bases, leaving 14 bases between the germline ends. The CDR3 consists of 15 residues. The DNA for the CDR3 is TGCGCCAGCGGACTCCGGGGGAGCTCCTACAATGAGCAGTTCTTC. Translated: CASGLRGSSYNEQFF.

This clone occurred a few times. The chain recombines TRBV5-1 with TRBJ1-1; no clear D. V shed 0 bases and J shed 3 bases, with 15 bases lying between them. CDR3 size: 16 residues. Germline V gives CDR1 SGHRS, CDR2 YFSETQ. The CDR3 sequence is CASSLVVGDTHTEAFF. The DNA of the CDR3 is TGCGCCAGCAGCTTGGTTGTCGGAGACACCCACACTGAAGCTTTCTTT.

The chain joins TRBV5-4 to TRBJ1-1, with unresolved D. This CDR3 region has 11 residues. V shed 4 bases and J shed 7 bases, with 8 bases lying between them. CDR1 is SGHNT, CDR2 YYREEE, per germline (reference sequence). The CDR3 is CASSMSGEAFF. The CDR3 DNA sequence: TGTGCCAGCAGCATGTCAGGTGAAGCTTTCTTT.

The CDR3 is CASSHRGPKYEEKLFF. The DNA for the CDR3 is TGTGCCAGCAGCCATCGAGGGCCCAAATACGAGGAAAAACTGTTTTTT. The chain carries TRBV14 and TRBJ1-4; D is undetermined. The CDR3 covers 16 residues. Trimming cost V 3 bases and J 8 bases, with 19 bases left between them. Per germline, CDR1 SGHDN and CDR2 FVKESK.

With regard to this clone: Distinct nucleotide sequences in the sample also encode this CDR3. J is TRBJ2-7 and V is TRBV4-1, with TRBD1 as a possible D gene (6 bases). CDR3 length equals 14 residues. Trimming removed 3 bases from V and 0 bases from J, with 9 bases in between. Germline V gives CDR1 MGHRA, CDR2 YSYEKL. CDR3 in amino acids: CASSQIGGSYEQYF. The CDR3 DNA reads as TGCGCCAGCAGCCAGATAGGGGGCTCCTACGAGCAGTACTTC.

V is TRBV6-5 and J is TRBJ2-1; D may be TRBD1 or TRBD2 (5 bases each). The V end lost 3 bases, the J end lost 8 bases, and 14 bases lay between the germline ends. Germline values: CDR1 MNHEY, CDR2 SVGAGI. There are 14 residues in the CDR3. The CDR3 DNA follows: TGTGCCAGCAGTTATGACGGACGGGGCGATGAGCAGTTCTTC. Translation gives CASSYDGRGDEQFF.

This chain uses TRBV6-5 with TRBJ2-7; D may be TRBD1 (6 bases). This CDR3 is 11 amino acids long. CDR1 is MNHEY, CDR2 SVGAGI, per germline. V was cut by 8 bases and J by 6 bases, with 11 bases left in between. CDR3 amino acids: CASLQGSEQYF. CDR3 DNA: TGTGCCAGCTTACAGGGAAGCGAGCAGTACTTC.

CDR3 bases: TGTGCCAGCAGCTCCTATCCCGGGACTAGCGGGAACAATGAGCAGTTCTTC. Translating gives CASSSYPGTSGNNEQFF. The J gene is TRBJ2-1, the V gene TRBV7-2; 13 bases map to TRBD2. With V trimmed by 4 bases and J by 5 bases, 8 bases remained unmatched. Looked up from germline, CDR1 is SGHTA and CDR2 is FQGNSA. CDR3 length equals 17 residues. The entire variable domain, with the rest obtained from reference TRBV7-2 and TRBJ2-1, is as follows: GAGVSQSPSNKVTEKGKDVELRCDPISGHTALYWYRQSLGQGLEFLIYFQGNSAPDKSGLPSDRFSAERTGGSVSTLTIQRTQQEDSAVYLCASSSYPGTSGNNEQFFGPGTRLTVL.

The V and J genes are TRBV15 and TRBJ1-2; D unresolved. The V gene lost 3 bases and the J gene lost 2 bases, with 7 bases spanning the gap. CDR3 size: 13 residues. CDR1 is LNHNV and CDR2 is YYDKDF in the germline V gene (reference sequence). CDR3 DNA: TGTGCCACCAGCAGGGTGGCGAACTATGGCTACACCTTC. Residues: CATSRVANYGYTF.

The DNA for the CDR3 is TGTGCCAGTAGTCCGGACAACTCCTACGAGCAGTACTTC. Translated, it gives CASSPDNSYEQYF. The genes are TRBV19 and TRBJ2-7, with D tentatively TRBD1 (5 bases). V was trimmed by 5 bases and J by 0 bases, leaving 8 bases between them. Germline V gives CDR1 LNHDA, CDR2 SQIVND (reference sequence). This CDR3 has 13 residues.

The CDR3 nucleotides read TGCGCCAGCAGCCAAGATTGGGCGACAGGGACAACCTACGAGCAGTACTTC. This encodes CASSQDWATGTTYEQYF. The gene calls are TRBV4-1 and TRBJ2-7; 7 nucleotides line up with TRBD1. V gave up 0 bases and J gave up 2 bases; unmatched junction bases: 10. This CDR3 has 17 residues. Germline-derived CDR1 and CDR2 are MGHRA and YSYEKL.

Only one count was recorded for this clone. This chain links TRBV6-5 with TRBJ2-5; D gene uncertain. Germline V gene sequence: CDR1 MNHEY, CDR2 SVGAGI. Trimming shortened V by 8 bases and J by 5 bases, and 3 bases separated the two germline ends. CDR3 length equals 9 residues. As DNA, the CDR3 is TGTGCCAGCTGGGAGACCCAGTACTTC. Translating it yields CASWETQYF.

V gene TRBV6-5 combines with J gene TRBJ1-2; tentative D call: TRBD1 (5 bases). The CDR3 totals 16 residues. Trimming removed 0 bases from V and 3 bases from J, with 14 bases in between. Germline V gives CDR1 MNHEY, CDR2 SVGAGI. CDR3 in DNA: TGTGCCAGCAGTTACTCGAAGTGGGGGTGGGACTATGGCTACACCTTC. It yields the protein CASSYSKWGWDYGYTF.

V gene TRBV6-1 combines with J gene TRBJ2-7, with 10 positions matching TRBD1. V dropped 9 bases and J dropped 3; count of bases not matched to a gene: 5. The CDR3 loop spans 13 amino acids. Germline loops: CDR1 MNHNS, CDR2 SASEGT. The CDR3 spells CASDRGQSYEQYF. The CDR3 bases are TGTGCCAGTGACAGGGGGCAAAGCTACGAGCAGTACTTC.

The rearrangement joins TRBV27 to TRBJ2-7; 10 positions agree with TRBD2. The CDR3 is 16 residues long. The J segment lost 4 bases and the V segment lost 2 bases, leaving 8 bases of the junction unmatched. The germline V gene encodes CDR1 MNHEY and CDR2 SMNVEV (reference sequence). DNA of the CDR3: TGTGCCAGCAGTTTACTAGCGGGAGCCCCTTCGTACGAGCAGTACTTC. This gives the protein CASSLLAGAPSYEQYF.